The clone carrying this T cell receptor (beta chain) occurred a few times. From germline, CDR1 is LGHNA and CDR2 YSLEER. The CDR3 loop spans 14 amino acids. V was clipped by 3 bases and J by 6 bases; unmatched bases: 5. These data come from a study of shared clonotypes between healthy human individuals. Study-wide context: Contributing individuals were a couple of females and a few males aged 18 to 49.

TCRdb keeps only in-frame clones here, not all; method: immunoSEQ multiplex PCR. The table records about 92,000 clones, over 60% of them present only once. The TCR was taken from a young man in good health. The sequenced material came from memory CD8+ T cells sorted from blood. As for subset: CD45RO+ cells pooled with CCR7-negative TemRA cells. This rearrangement joins TRBV4-3 to TRBJ2-7, with 10 bases fitting TRBD1. The CDR3 protein is CASSHGTGATEQYF. CDR3 sequence (DNA): TGCGCCAGCAGCCATGGGACAGGGGCTACCGAGCAGTACTTC.